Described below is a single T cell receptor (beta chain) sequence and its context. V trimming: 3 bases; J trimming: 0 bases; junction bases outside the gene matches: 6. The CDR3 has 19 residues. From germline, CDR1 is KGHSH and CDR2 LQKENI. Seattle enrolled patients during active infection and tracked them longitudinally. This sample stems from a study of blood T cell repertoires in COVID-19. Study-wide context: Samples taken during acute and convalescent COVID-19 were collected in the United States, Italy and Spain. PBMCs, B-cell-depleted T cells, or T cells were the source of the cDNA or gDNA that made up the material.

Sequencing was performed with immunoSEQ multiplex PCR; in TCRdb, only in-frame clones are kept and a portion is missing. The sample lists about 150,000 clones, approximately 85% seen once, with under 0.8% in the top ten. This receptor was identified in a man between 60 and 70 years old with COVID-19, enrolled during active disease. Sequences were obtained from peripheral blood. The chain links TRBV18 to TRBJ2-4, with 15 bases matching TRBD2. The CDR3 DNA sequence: TGTGCCAGCTCACCCCCGGGACTAGCGGGGGGACTAGCCAAAAACATTCAGTACTTC. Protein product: CASSPPGLAGGLAKNIQYF.